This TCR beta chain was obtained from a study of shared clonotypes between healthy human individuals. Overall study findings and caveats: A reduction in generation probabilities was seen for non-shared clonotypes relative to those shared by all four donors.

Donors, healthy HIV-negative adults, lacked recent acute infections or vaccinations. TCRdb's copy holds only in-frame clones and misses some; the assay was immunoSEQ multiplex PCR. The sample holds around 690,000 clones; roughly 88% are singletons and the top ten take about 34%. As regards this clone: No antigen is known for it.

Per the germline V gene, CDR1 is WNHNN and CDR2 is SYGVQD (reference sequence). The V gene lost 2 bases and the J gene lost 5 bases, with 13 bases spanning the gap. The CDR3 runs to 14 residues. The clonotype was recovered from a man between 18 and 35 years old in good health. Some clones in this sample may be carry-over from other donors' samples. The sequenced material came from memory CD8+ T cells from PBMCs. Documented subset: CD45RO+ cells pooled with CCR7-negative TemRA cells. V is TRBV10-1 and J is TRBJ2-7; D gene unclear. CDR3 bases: TGCGCCAGCAGTGAGGTTGGTAGTCAACACGAGCAGTACTTC. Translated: CASSEVGSQHEQYF.